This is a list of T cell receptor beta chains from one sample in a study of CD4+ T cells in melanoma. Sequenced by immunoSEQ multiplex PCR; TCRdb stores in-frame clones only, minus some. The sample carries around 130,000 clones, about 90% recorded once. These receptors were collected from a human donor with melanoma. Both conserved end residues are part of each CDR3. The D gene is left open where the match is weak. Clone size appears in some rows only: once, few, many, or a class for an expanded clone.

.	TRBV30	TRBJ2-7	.	CAWTDQPFSEQYF	TGTGCCTGGACTGACCAACCATTCTCCGAGCAGTACTTC
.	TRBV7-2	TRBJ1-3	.	CASSLAVGGNTIYF	TGTGCCAGCAGCTTAGCGGTTGGGGGAAACACCATATATTTT
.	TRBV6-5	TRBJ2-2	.	CASSGRGAVTGELFF	TGTGCCAGCAGTGGCCGGGGGGCGGTCACCGGGGAGCTGTTTTTT
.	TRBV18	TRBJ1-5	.	CASSPGRNNQPQHF	TGTGCCAGCTCACCTGGACGGAACAATCAGCCCCAGCATTTT
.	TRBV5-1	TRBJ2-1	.	CASAGSSYNEQFF	TGCGCCAGTGCAGGATCCTCCTACAATGAGCAGTTCTTC
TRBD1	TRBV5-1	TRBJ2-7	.	CASSAGTGYEQYF	TGCGCCAGCAGTGCCGGGACAGGCTACGAGCAGTACTTC
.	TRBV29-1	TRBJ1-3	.	CSVKGSGNTIYF	TGCAGCGTCAAGGGCTCTGGAAACACCATATATTTT
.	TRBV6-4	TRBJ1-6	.	CASREEGQNNSPLHF	TGTGCCAGCAGAGAGGAAGGACAGAATAATTCACCCCTCCACTTT
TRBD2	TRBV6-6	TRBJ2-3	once	CASTGTSGPRDTQYF	TGTGCCAGCACAGGGACTAGCGGGCCGAGAGATACGCAGTATTTT
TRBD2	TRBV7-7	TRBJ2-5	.	CASSRGRGGQGTQYF	TGTGCTAGCAGCCGGGGGAGGGGCGGTCAAGGGACCCAGTACTTC
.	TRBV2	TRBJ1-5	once	CASSEGQLGQPQHF	TGTGCCAGCAGTGAGGGTCAGTTGGGTCAGCCCCAGCATTTT
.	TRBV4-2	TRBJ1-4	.	CASSQDPGTGEKLFF	TGTGCCAGCAGCCAAGACCCGGGAACGGGTGAAAAACTGTTTTTT
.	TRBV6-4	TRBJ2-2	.	CASSPEGQNTGELFF	TGTGCCAGCAGCCCGGAGGGACAGAACACCGGGGAGCTGTTTTTT
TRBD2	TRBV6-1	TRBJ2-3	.	CASMLAGSDTQYF	TGTGCCAGCATGTTAGCGGGGTCAGATACGCAGTATTTT
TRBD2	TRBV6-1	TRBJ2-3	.	CASSAHVYSGGADTQYF	TGTGCCAGCAGTGCCCACGTTTATAGCGGGGGCGCAGATACGCAGTATTTT
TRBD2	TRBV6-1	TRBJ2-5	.	CASSEAAPGRGVETQYF	TGTGCCAGCAGTGAAGCGGCCCCCGGGCGGGGGGTAGAGACCCAGTACTTC
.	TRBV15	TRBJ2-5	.	CATSRDITQETQYF	TGTGCCACCAGCAGAGATATCACCCAAGAGACCCAGTACTTC
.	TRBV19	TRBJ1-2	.	CASSIQDFNYGYTF	TGTGCCAGTAGTATCCAGGACTTTAACTATGGCTACACCTTC
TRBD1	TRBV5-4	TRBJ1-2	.	CASSRTTGGTSGYTF	TGTGCCAGCAGCAGGACGACAGGGGGCACGAGTGGCTACACCTTC
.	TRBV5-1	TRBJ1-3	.	CASSEQGSGNTIYF	TGCGCCAGCAGCGAGCAGGGGTCTGGAAACACCATATATTTT
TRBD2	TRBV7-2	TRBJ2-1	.	CASSFSGTRSNEQFF	TGTGCCAGCAGTTTTTCCGGGACTAGGAGCAATGAGCAGTTCTTC
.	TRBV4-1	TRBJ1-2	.	CASSQVGTAQGSYGYTF	TGCGCCAGCAGCCAAGTGGGCACAGCCCAGGGGAGCTATGGCTACACCTTC
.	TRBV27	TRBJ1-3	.	CASSPRTGSSGNTIYF	TGTGCCAGCAGTCCCCGGACTGGGAGCTCTGGAAACACCATATATTTT
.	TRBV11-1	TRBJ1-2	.	CASSLTGTVGYTF	TGTGCCAGCAGCCTAACAGGGACGGTCGGCTACACCTTC
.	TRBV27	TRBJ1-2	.	CASRRGQLYGYTF	TGTGCCAGCAGGAGAGGACAGCTCTATGGCTACACCTTC
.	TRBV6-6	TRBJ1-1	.	CASTVQKSGAVEAFF	TGTGCCAGCACTGTCCAAAAAAGCGGTGCAGTTGAAGCTTTCTTT
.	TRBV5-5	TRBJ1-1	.	CASSLAGENTEAFF	TGTGCCAGCAGCTTGGCCGGGGAGAACACTGAAGCTTTCTTT
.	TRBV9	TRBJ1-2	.	CASSVGPTGYGYTF	TGTGCCAGCAGCGTAGGTCCTACGGGCTATGGCTACACCTTC
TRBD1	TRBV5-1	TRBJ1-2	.	CASNLQTGAEGYTF	TGCGCCAGCAACCTCCAGACAGGGGCTGAAGGCTACACCTTC
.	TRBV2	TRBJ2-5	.	CASTWLRGQETQYF	TGTGCCAGCACGTGGCTGCGTGGCCAAGAGACCCAGTACTTC
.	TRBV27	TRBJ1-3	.	CASSLLSGAGNTIYF	TGTGCCAGCAGTTTATTGTCAGGGGCTGGAAACACCATATATTTT